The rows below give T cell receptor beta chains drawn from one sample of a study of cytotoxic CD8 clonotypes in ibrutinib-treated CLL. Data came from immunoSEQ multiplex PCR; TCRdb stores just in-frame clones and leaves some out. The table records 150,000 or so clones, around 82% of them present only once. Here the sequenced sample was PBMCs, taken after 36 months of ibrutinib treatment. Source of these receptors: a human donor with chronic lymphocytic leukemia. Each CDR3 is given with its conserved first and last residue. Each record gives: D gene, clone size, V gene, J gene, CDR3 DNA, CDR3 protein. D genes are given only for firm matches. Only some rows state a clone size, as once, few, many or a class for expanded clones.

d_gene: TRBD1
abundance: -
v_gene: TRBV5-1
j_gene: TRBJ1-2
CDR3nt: TGCGCCAGCAGCTTGGGGGACAGGTATGGCTACACCTTC
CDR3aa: CASSLGDRYGYTF

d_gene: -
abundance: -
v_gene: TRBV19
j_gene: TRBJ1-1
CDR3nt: TGTGCCAGTAGAGTACAGGCGGACAGAAACACTGAAGCTTTCTTT
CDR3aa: CASRVQADRNTEAFF

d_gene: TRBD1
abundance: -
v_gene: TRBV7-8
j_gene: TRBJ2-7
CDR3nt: TGTGCCAGCAGCTTAGAAGTACAGGGGCGCGGGTTTAGCTCCTACGAGCAGTACTTC
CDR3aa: CASSLEVQGRGFSSYEQYF

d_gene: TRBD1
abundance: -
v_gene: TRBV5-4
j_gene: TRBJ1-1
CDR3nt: TGTGCCAGCAGCTTGGACCCGCGACAGGGCACTGAAGCTTTCTTT
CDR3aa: CASSLDPRQGTEAFF

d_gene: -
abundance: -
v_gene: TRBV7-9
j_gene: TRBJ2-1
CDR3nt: TGTGCCAGCAGCTTACGACCCGGGACATACAATGAGCAGTTCTTC
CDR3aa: CASSLRPGTYNEQFF

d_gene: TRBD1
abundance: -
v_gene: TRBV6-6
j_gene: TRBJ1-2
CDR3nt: TGTGCCAGCAGTCCCCCGGGACAGGAAGGCGGCTACACCTTC
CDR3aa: CASSPPGQEGGYTF

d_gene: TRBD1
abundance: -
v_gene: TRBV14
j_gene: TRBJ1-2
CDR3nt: TGTGCCAGCAGCCGTGGACAGGGGGTGTCTAACACCTTC
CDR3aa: CASSRGQGVSNTF

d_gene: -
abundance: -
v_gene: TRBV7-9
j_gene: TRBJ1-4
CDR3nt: TGTGCCAGCAGCTTAGTTTCCAGAATTAATGAAAAACTGTTTTTT
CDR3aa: CASSLVSRINEKLFF

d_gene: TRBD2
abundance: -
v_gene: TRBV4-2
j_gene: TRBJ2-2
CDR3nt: TGTGCCAGCAGCCAAGATAGCGGGGGGGTCTTTTGGGAGCTGTTTTTT
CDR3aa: CASSQDSGGVFWELFF

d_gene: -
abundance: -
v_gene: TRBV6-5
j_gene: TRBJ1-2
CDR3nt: TGTGCCAGCAGACCTCCAGGGGCTAACTATGGCTACACCTTC
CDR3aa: CASRPPGANYGYTF

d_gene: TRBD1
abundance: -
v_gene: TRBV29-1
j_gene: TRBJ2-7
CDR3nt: TGCAGCGCTACATGGACAGGGGACGAGCAGTACTTC
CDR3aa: CSATWTGDEQYF

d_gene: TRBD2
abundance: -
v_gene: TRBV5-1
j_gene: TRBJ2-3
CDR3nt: TGCGCCAGCAGATTGACTAGCGGGATAAGTGTTGATACGCAGTATTTT
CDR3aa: CASRLTSGISVDTQYF

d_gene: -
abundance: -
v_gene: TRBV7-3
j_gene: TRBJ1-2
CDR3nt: TGTGCCAGCAGCTTAGAACCGGGAAACTATGGCTACACCTTC
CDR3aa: CASSLEPGNYGYTF

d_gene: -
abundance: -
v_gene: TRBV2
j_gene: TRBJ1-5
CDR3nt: TGTGCCAGCAAGGCCGGGCCCAGGGGTCAGCCCCAGCATTTT
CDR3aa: CASKAGPRGQPQHF

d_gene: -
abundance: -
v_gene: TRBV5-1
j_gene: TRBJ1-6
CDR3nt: TGCGCCAGCAGGGTGGGTCAGGATAATTCACCCCTCCACTTT
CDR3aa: CASRVGQDNSPLHF

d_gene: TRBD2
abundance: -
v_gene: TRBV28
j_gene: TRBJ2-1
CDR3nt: TGTGCCAGCAGCCGAGGACTAGCGGGAGCGGGTGAGCAGTTCTTC
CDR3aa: CASSRGLAGAGEQFF

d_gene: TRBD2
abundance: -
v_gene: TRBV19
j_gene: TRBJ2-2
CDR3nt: TGTGCCAGTAGTATTACTTTTGGGACTAGCGGACACACCGGGGAGCTGTTTTTT
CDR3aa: CASSITFGTSGHTGELFF

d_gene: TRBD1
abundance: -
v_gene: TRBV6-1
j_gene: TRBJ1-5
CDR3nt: TGTGCCAGCAGTGCACAGGGGGGCAATCAGCCCCAGCATTTT
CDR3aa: CASSAQGGNQPQHF

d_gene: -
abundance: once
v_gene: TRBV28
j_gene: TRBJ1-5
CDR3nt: TGTGCCAGCAGCCCTACCCCGATAGGGAGGCAGCCCCAGCATTTT
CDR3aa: CASSPTPIGRQPQHF

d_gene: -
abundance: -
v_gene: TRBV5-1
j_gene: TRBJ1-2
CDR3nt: TGCGCCAGCAGCTTTCGCCAGGCGACTAACTATGGCTACACCTTC
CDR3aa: CASSFRQATNYGYTF

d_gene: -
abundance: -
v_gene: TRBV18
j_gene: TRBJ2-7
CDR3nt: TGTGCCAGCTGCCCAACTAGCCACCCCTACGAGCAGTACTTC
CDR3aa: CASCPTSHPYEQYF

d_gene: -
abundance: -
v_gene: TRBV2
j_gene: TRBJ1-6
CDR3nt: TGTGCCAGCACGAGGGACCAAGCAAATTCACCCCTCCACTTT
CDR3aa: CASTRDQANSPLHF

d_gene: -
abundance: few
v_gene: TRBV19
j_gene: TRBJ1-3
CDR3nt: TGTGCCAGTTCCATTGGAATAGGAAACACCATATATTTT
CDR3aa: CASSIGIGNTIYF

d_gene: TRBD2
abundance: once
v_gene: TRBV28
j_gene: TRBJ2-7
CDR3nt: TGTGCCAGCAGTTTCCGGCGGGGGGGGATTTACGAGCAGTACTTC
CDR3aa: CASSFRRGGIYEQYF

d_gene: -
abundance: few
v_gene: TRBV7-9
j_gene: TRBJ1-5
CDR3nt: TGTGCCAGCAGCTTAGACTGGAGTAGCAATCAGCCCCAGCATTTT
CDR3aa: CASSLDWSSNQPQHF